The text below deals with one T cell receptor (beta chain). Its antigen is not identified. This CDR3 is built from 14 residues. The V end was cut by 3 bases, the J end by 4 bases, with 11 bases between. Germline V gene data show CDR1 as SGHKS and CDR2 as YYEKEE (reference sequence). The data were produced by immunoSEQ multiplex PCR, yet TCRdb's version contains in-frame clones alone and is incomplete. The repertoire holds about 100,000 clones, around 90% seen once, with around 0.73% in the top ten. This entry comes from a study of graft-versus-host responses after intestinal transplantation. Study context: Multivisceral, liver-intestinal, or isolated intestinal grafts went to recipients. Each patient got anti-thymocyte globulin induction, then tacrolimus and steroids for around three years.

Study findings and constraints: Clonal ratios of graft-versus-host to host-versus-graft in allografts were high for patients exhibiting graft-donor T cell macrochimerism. GvH clones were found in recipient marrow; some appeared first in ileum or blood.

The material was unstimulated CD4+ T cells sorted from spleen or lymph node cells, obtained before transplant. The chain is built from TRBV5-5 and TRBJ2-1; tentatively, D is TRBD2 (6 bases). The receptor was derived from a human donor who was the organ donor for an intestinal transplant. The CDR3 DNA reads as TGTGCCAGCAGCTCGGGGCGGGGTTACAATGAGCAGTTCTTC. Residues: CASSSGRGYNEQFF.